The next 22 T cell receptor beta chains were all read from a single sample in a study of blood T cell repertoires in COVID-19. Method: immunoSEQ multiplex PCR; TCRdb's copy keeps in-frame clones and lacks some. The sample lists fewer than 250,000 clones; about nine tenths were seen once. The material sequenced was peripheral blood. The source of these receptors is a woman in her forties or fifties with acute or convalescent COVID-19.

The genes are TRBV5-5 and TRBJ2-5; 10 bases are a match to TRBD1. The J segment lost 5 bases and the V segment lost 4 bases, leaving 5 bases of the junction unmatched. CDR1 SGHKS and CDR2 YYEKEE come from the germline V gene (reference sequence). The CDR3 sequence is 14 residues long. The CDR3 protein is CASSLGTGEETQYF. DNA of the CDR3: TGTGCCAGCAGCCTTGGGACAGGGGAGGAGACCCAGTACTTC.

This clone has only a few counts. Additional DNA sequences in this sample encode the identical CDR3. CDR3 protein: CASSLTSGNEQFF. DNA of the CDR3: TGTGCCAGCAGTTTAACTAGCGGTAATGAGCAGTTCTTC. J is TRBJ2-1 and V is TRBV28; 8 bases are a match to TRBD2. The V gene end was trimmed by 2 bases and the J gene end by 7 bases; junction bases not matched to a gene: 1. The CDR3 is 13 amino acids. Per the germline V gene, CDR1 is MDHEN and CDR2 is SYDVKM.

V usage is TRBV27 and J usage is TRBJ2-7; D gene uncertain. The CDR3 has 14 residues. CDR1 is MNHEY and CDR2 is SMNVEV in the germline V gene (reference sequence). V was cut by 3 bases and J by 5 bases, with 14 bases left in between. DNA for the CDR3: TGTGCCAGCAGTTTCCTGAGCCTTCGTCACGAGCAGTACTTC. Its translation: CASSFLSLRHEQYF.

The chain recombines TRBV27 with TRBJ1-1; 7 nucleotides line up with TRBD1. The CDR3 covers 14 residues. Losses at the gene ends were 7 bases for V and 0 bases for J; bases not matched to a gene: 5. The germline CDR1 and CDR2 sequences are MNHEY and SMNVEV (reference sequence). This CDR3 is CASNQQGMNTEAFF. CDR3 in DNA: TGTGCCAGCAATCAACAGGGGATGAACACTGAAGCTTTCTTT.

A note on this clone: Additional DNA sequences in this sample encode the identical CDR3. This chain joins TRBV11-2 and TRBJ1-2; 8 bases match TRBD1. V was pared by 0 bases and J by 5 bases, with 8 bases of the junction left unmatched. This CDR3 region has 16 residues. Germline CDR1 SGHAT, CDR2 FQNNGV. The CDR3 here is CASSLDGHRGNYGYTF. The CDR3 DNA follows: TGTGCCAGCAGCTTAGATGGGCACAGGGGGAATTATGGCTACACCTTC.

Comments on this clone: The same CDR3 arises from other DNA sequences in this sample as well. This sequence joins TRBV12-3 or TRBV12-4 and TRBJ1-5; D is ambiguous. The ends were cut back, 0 bases at V and 5 bases at J, with 5 bases in the middle. The length of the CDR3 is 13 residues. CDR3: CASSLARDQPQHF. The CDR3 DNA reads as TGTGCCAGCAGTTTAGCGCGTGATCAGCCCCAGCATTTT.

This chain connects TRBV7-9 to TRBJ1-5, with a tentative D call TRBD1 (5 bases). The CDR3 has 15 residues. V gave up 5 bases and J gave up 1 base, with 12 bases separating them. Per germline, CDR1 SEHNR and CDR2 FQNEAQ (reference sequence). The chain's CDR3 is CASSAQGLSNQPQHF. As DNA, the CDR3 is TGTGCCAGCAGCGCCCAGGGATTAAGCAATCAGCCCCAGCATTTT.

The table lists this clone with a count of one. The chain uses TRBV3-1 (or the pseudogene TRBV3-2) and TRBJ2-3; tentatively, D is TRBD2 (5 bases). The CDR3 sequence is 18 residues long. The V and J ends lost 0 bases and 6 bases respectively, with 22 bases between them. CDR1 is LGHDT and CDR2 is YNNKEL in the germline V gene (reference sequence). The chain's CDR3 is CASSQDLPSSTHTDTQYF. For the CDR3, the DNA is TGTGCCAGCAGCCAAGATCTTCCTAGCAGCACACACACCGATACGCAGTATTTT.

This rearrangement joins TRBV30 to TRBJ1-2; D gene ambiguous. The V gene's germline CDR1 is GTSNPN and CDR2 SVGIG (reference sequence). V gave up 0 bases and J gave up 4 bases, with 9 bases separating them. CDR3 length: 13 amino acids. Here the CDR3 reads CAWSVSESYGYTF. As DNA, the CDR3 is TGTGCCTGGAGTGTAAGCGAAAGCTATGGCTACACCTTC.

The genes are TRBV5-1 and TRBJ1-4; D remains ambiguous. CDR3 length: 14 residues. Germline V gene sequence: CDR1 SGHRS, CDR2 YFSETQ. V dropped 3 bases and J dropped 5 bases, with 11 bases sitting between them. The CDR3 DNA sequence: TGCGCCAGCAGCTGGGATGGGAGGAATGAAAAACTGTTTTTT. It is translated as CASSWDGRNEKLFF.

This chain links TRBV13 with TRBJ2-7; TRBD2 matches at 15 bases. V trimming: 2 bases; J trimming: 2 bases; junction bases outside the gene matches: 4. This CDR3 has 17 residues. The germline gives CDR1 PRHDT, CDR2 FYEKMQ (reference sequence). The CDR3 reads CASSLSGLAGGPYEQYF. Written as DNA, the CDR3 is TGTGCCAGCAGCTTAAGCGGACTAGCGGGAGGGCCCTACGAGCAGTACTTC.

The chain carries TRBV7-2 and TRBJ2-2; D is possibly TRBD1 (6 bases). The V gene's germline CDR1 is SGHTA and CDR2 FQGNSA. This CDR3 comprises 15 residues. Deletions cut 6 bases from V and 3 bases from J, with 14 bases between. CDR3 sequence (DNA): TGTGCCAGCAGAGTCGGGACACCTTACACCGGGGAGCTGTTTTTT. This sequence encodes CASRVGTPYTGELFF.

This chain uses TRBV5-1 with TRBJ1-1; D may be TRBD1 (5 bases). V lost 0 bases to trimming and J lost 4 bases, with 16 bases between them. The CDR3 runs 16 residues. CDR1 and CDR2 (germline): SGHRS, YFSETQ. As DNA, the CDR3 is TGCGCCAGCAGCTTGGGGCAGGGTGGACGCGGCACTGAAGCTTTCTTT. As protein: CASSLGQGGRGTEAFF.

The CDR3, as DNA: TGTGCCAGCAGCCATGAACAGGGCGGAGACTCCTACGAGCAGTACTTC. It encodes CASSHEQGGDSYEQYF. The V and J genes are TRBV3-1 (or the pseudogene TRBV3-2) and TRBJ2-7; D is possibly TRBD1 (6 bases). Germline V CDR1 and CDR2: LGHDT, YNNKEL (reference sequence). CDR3 length equals 16 residues. Trimming removed 3 bases at V and 0 bases at J, with 15 bases between.

The V call is TRBV6-5, the J call TRBJ1-1; 9 bases are shared with TRBD1. The CDR3 runs to 15 residues. J lost 2 bases, V lost 4 bases, and 5 bases had no gene match. Per germline, CDR1 MNHEY and CDR2 SVGAGI. The CDR3 sequence: CASSSEQGANTEAFF. The CDR3 DNA is TGTGCCAGCAGTTCGGAACAGGGGGCTAACACTGAAGCTTTCTTT.

The chain combines TRBV7-3 with TRBJ2-7; perhaps TRBD2 as D (6 bases). V lost 0 bases, J lost 3 bases, and 15 bases lay in between. CDR3 size: 16 residues. Germline CDR1 and CDR2: SGHTA and FQGTGA. CDR3 region: CASSLTGPTRNYEQYF. The CDR3 region has the DNA TGTGCCAGCAGCTTAACGGGACCGACTAGGAACTACGAGCAGTACTTC.

This clone has a handful of counts. This chain uses TRBV9 with TRBJ1-5, with TRBD1 as a possible D gene (5 bases). The CDR3 totals 14 residues. Germline CDR1 reads SGDLS; CDR2 reads YYNGEE. The V and J ends lost 2 bases and 7 bases respectively, with 13 bases between them. The CDR3 is CASSVGAGGQPQHF. The DNA of the CDR3 is TGTGCCAGCAGCGTCGGGGCGGGAGGGCAGCCCCAGCATTTT.

The chain links TRBV19 to TRBJ2-7; TRBD2 might be the D (6 bases). Per germline, CDR1 LNHDA and CDR2 SQIVND (reference sequence). The CDR3 loop spans 12 amino acids. V shed 10 bases and J shed 1 base, with 11 bases lying between them. The CDR3 sequence: CATEGTSYEQYF. CDR3 sequence (DNA): TGTGCCACGGAGGGCACTTCCTACGAGCAGTACTTC.

V usage is TRBV24-1 and J usage is TRBJ2-1; 9 bases are shared with TRBD1. Germline-derived CDR1 and CDR2 are KGHDR and SFDVKD. Trimming took 4 bases from V and 8 from J; bases not matched to a gene: 2. The CDR3 sequence is 13 residues long. The CDR3 coding sequence is TGTGCCACCAGTGACTGGACAGGGGATGAGCAGTTCTTC. Its protein is CATSDWTGDEQFF.

The chain is built from TRBV18 and TRBJ1-6, with 8 bases identical to TRBD1. CDR3 length: 15 residues. CDR1 is KGHSH, CDR2 LQKENI, per germline. V was pared by 6 bases and J by 10 bases, with 11 bases of the junction left unmatched. The CDR3 DNA sequence: TGTGCCAGCTCCTCAGGACAGGGCAATTTGTCACCCCTCCACTTT. The encoded protein is CASSSGQGNLSPLHF.

The chain combines TRBV7-9 with TRBJ2-2; D ambiguous. The CDR3 is 18 residues long. The ends were cut back, 4 bases at V and 2 bases at J, with 20 bases in the middle. CDR1 is SEHNR and CDR2 is FQNEAQ in the germline V gene (reference sequence). The CDR3 sequence is CASSSRVNPTPNTGELFF. The CDR3 DNA follows: TGTGCCAGCAGCTCCCGAGTTAACCCTACGCCTAACACCGGGGAGCTGTTTTTT.

CDR3 DNA sequence: TGCGCCAGCAGCCAAGGCCGGGAAGAAGGCTATCAGCCCCAGCATTTT. Its translation is CASSQGREEGYQPQHF. This rearrangement joins TRBV4-1 to TRBJ1-5; D is unclear. Looked up from germline, CDR1 is MGHRA and CDR2 is YSYEKL. The CDR3 has 16 residues. V lost 1 base, J lost 5 bases, and 15 bases lay in between.